The TCR beta chain described here comes from a study of post-analysis software for immune sequencing data. Overall study findings and caveats: Samples from a shared batch, those prepared together, strongly co-clustered by F measure. Roughly 5 TRBV segments occurring more often in patients than controls included TRBV5-6, TRBV5-1 and TRBV20-1. Compared against controls, patients with multiple sclerosis displayed significantly lower normalized Chao1 diversity.

As to this clonotype: Its antigen is as yet unknown.

Germline V gene lookup returns CDR1 SGHKS and CDR2 YYEKEE (reference sequence). CDR3 length: 16 amino acids. The V end was cut by 5 bases, the J end by 2 bases, with 19 bases between. The authors incorporated unique molecular identifiers into the TCR beta cDNA libraries. There were about 1 to 10 million T cells, and approximately 480,000 cDNA molecules came from them. One entry per CDR3 protein, called by TCRdb with MiXCR from the PCR reads. Found here are approximately 660,000 distinct CDR3 sequences, approximately 60% of them singletons; the top ten hold about 11%. The TCR originated in a girl aged 2 to 10 with multiple sclerosis. The chain uses TRBV5-5 and TRBJ2-5; D ambiguous. The sample consisted of blood. CDR3 sequence reads: CASSGVSVLTQETQYF. CDR3 nucleotide sequence: TGTGCCAGCAGTGGAGTCTCGGTCTTAACTCAAGAGACCCAGTACTTC.